This T cell receptor beta chain was obtained from a study of cytomegalovirus exposure and HLA in healthy donors. Unrecorded immune exposures were likely, despite nominal health at sampling. With 60 Vbeta and 13 Jbeta primers, the PCR was carried out. TCRdb's table, derived via immunoSEQ multiplex PCR, lists solely in-frame clones and lacks some. The sample includes approximately 90,000 clones, roughly 63% seen only once; the top ten take roughly 6.8%. As concerns this clone: The antigen is not known.

Study results and limitations: The classifier reportedly diagnosed cytomegalovirus status with high specificity and sensitivity. For TCR beta chains, V- and J-gene trimming was later linked to a missense DCLRE1C variant. It has been reported that TCR beta sequences accurately predicted the HLA-A and HLA-B alleles of most subjects.

The CDR3 has 14 residues. The germline gives CDR1 MDHEN, CDR2 SYDVKM. With 3 bases removed from V and 9 bases from J, the gap between germline ends came to 16 bases. The sequence was collected from a woman in her thirties in good health and CMV-seronegative. This chain links TRBV28 with TRBJ2-3, with a weak D call TRBD2 (7 bases). Sequenced sample: PBMCs. The CDR3 here is CASSFNRRGLTQYF. The CDR3 bases are TGTGCCAGCAGTTTCAACAGGCGGGGGCTCACGCAGTATTTT. The full variable domain, in which reference TRBV28 and TRBJ2-3 provide the parts outside the CDR3, is DVKVTQSSRYLVKRTGEKVFLECVQDMDHENMFWYRQDPGLGLRLIYFSYDVKMKEKGDIPEGYSVSREKKERFSLILESASTNQTSMYLCASSFNRRGLTQYFGPGTRLTVL.